This T cell receptor beta chain was documented in a study of T-cell memory formation after mild COVID-19. This clonotype was counted between two and nine times. TCRdb fed the 5' RACE reads into MiXCR, producing one record per CDR3 protein. The table records 450,000 or so distinct CDR3 sequences, 20% of them present only once. The CDR3 is 13 amino acids. The V gene's germline CDR1 is SGHVS and CDR2 FNYEAQ. Trimming cost V 8 bases and J 3 bases, with 10 bases left between them. This sequence originates from an adult woman who had mild COVID-19 (a few samples of this study predate the infection). Cell type and time point are not known. The chain employs TRBV7-6 and TRBJ2-2; D possibly uses TRBD1 or TRBD2 (5 bases each). The sequenced material came from PBMCs or a T cell subset sorted from them (not recorded which). DNA for the CDR3: TGTGCCAGCGATTGGGGGTACACCGGGGAGCTGTTTTTT. Its protein product is CASDWGYTGELFF.